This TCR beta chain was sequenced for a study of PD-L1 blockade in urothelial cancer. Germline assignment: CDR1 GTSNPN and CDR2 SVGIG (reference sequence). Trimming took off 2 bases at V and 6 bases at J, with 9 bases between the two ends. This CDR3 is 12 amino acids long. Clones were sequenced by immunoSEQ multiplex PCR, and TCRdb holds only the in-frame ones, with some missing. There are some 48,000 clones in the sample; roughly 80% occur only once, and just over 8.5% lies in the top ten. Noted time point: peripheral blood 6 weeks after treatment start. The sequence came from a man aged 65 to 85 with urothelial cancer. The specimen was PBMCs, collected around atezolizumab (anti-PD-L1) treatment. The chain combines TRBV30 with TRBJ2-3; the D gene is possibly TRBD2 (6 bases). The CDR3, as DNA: TGTGCCTGGAGTACTGGGACTGATACGCAGTATTTT. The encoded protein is CAWSTGTDTQYF.